This TCR beta chain was recorded in a study of blood T cell repertoires in COVID-19. Looking at the study overall: Acute-phase and convalescent COVID-19 samples originated in the United States, Italy and Spain. PBMCs, B-cell-depleted T cells, or T cells were the source of the cDNA or gDNA that made up the material.

Sequencing was performed with immunoSEQ multiplex PCR; in TCRdb, only in-frame clones are kept and a portion is missing. The sample includes about 160,000 clones, about three quarters of them seen just once. V dropped 5 bases and J dropped 13 bases, with 12 bases sitting between them. The CDR3 contains 11 residues. The germline V gene has CDR1 MNHNY and CDR2 SVGAGI (reference sequence). The TCR sequence derives from a man aged 60 to 75 with acute or convalescent COVID-19. Sequenced input: peripheral blood. The gene calls are TRBV6-6 and TRBJ2-1, with no clear D. CDR3 sequence (DNA): TGTGCCAGCAGTCACAAGTTTCGCCAGTTCTTC. Translated: CASSHKFRQFF.